This TCR beta chain stems from a study of cytomegalovirus exposure and HLA in healthy donors. Notes on the study in general: Approximately 18,000 TCR beta sequences were associated with HLA alleles at 0.05 false discovery rate in a later analysis.

The PCR used 60 Vbeta and 13 Jbeta primers. The assay was immunoSEQ multiplex PCR, and TCRdb's table has in-frame clones only and misses some. The sample carries about 100,000 clones, 65% to 85% recorded once. Remarks on this clone: The antigen is unknown.

The V and J ends lost 6 bases and 0 bases respectively, with 14 bases between them. Germline values: CDR1 ENHRY, CDR2 SYGVKD. This CDR3 region has 15 residues. The sample taken for sequencing was PBMCs. The rearrangement joins TRBV10-3 to TRBJ1-1; D gene uncertain. This clonotype originated in a woman in her 70s in good health and CMV-seropositive. The CDR3 DNA is TGTGCCATCAGCCCCTCGATGCTACTGAACACTGAAGCTTTCTTT. The encoded protein is CAISPSMLLNTEAFF.